These 19 T cell receptor beta chains share one sample of origin, sequenced in a study of spatial heterogeneity in lung cancer. TCRdb re-analysed the 5' RACE reads in MiXCR, keeping a single row per CDR3 protein. Of roughly 91,000 distinct CDR3 sequences detected, about 20% appear once; the ten largest clones hold 5% to 8%. Specified time point: sample taken at primary tumor resection. Unsorted whole RNA of tumor, nontumor lung or frozen PBMC was sequenced. This specimen consisted of PBMCs, obtained at surgery. Receptors were obtained from a male donor with early-stage non-small cell lung cancer.

This clonotype was picked up a small number of times. The chain carries TRBV20-1 and TRBJ2-7, with TRBD1 as a possible D gene (5 bases). Trimming pared 1 base from V and 3 bases from J, leaving 10 bases between. The CDR3 is 13 amino acids. From germline, CDR1 is DFQATT and CDR2 SNEGSKA (reference sequence). CDR3 in amino acids: CSARVRDSYEQYF. The CDR3 region has the DNA TGCAGTGCTAGAGTCCGTGACAGCTACGAGCAGTACTTC.

This clonotype was recorded many times. This rearrangement joins TRBV27 to TRBJ2-1; maybe TRBD2 (6 bases). In germline, CDR1 is MNHEY, CDR2 SMNVEV (reference sequence). The V and J ends lost 3 bases and 3 bases respectively, with 9 bases between them. This CDR3 has 14 residues. CDR3 protein: CASSLGGSYNEQFF. DNA for the CDR3: TGTGCCAGCAGTTTGGGGGGTAGCTACAATGAGCAGTTCTTC.

This clonotype was observed at least ten times. This chain connects TRBV9 to TRBJ1-1; no firm D call. CDR3 length equals 14 residues. Germline V gene data show CDR1 as SGDLS and CDR2 as YYNGEE. V was trimmed by 2 bases and J by 3 bases, leaving 11 bases between them. The CDR3 protein is CASSVGLTDTEAFF. The CDR3 coding sequence is TGTGCCAGCAGCGTCGGATTGACGGACACTGAAGCTTTCTTT.

As concerns this clonotype: This could be a read error, since a much larger clone is one nucleotide away. V gene TRBV18 combines with J gene TRBJ1-4, with D perhaps matching TRBD1 (5 bases). CDR3 length equals 17 residues. Germline values: CDR1 KGHSH, CDR2 LQKENI. CDR3 nucleotides: TGTGCCAGCTCACCACCGAGCCGGGGCGGTTTCCACGAAAAACAGTTTTTT. Amino acid sequence: CASSPPSRGGFHEKQFF. The whole variable domain, filled in from reference TRBV18 and TRBJ1-4, reads NAGVMQNPRHLVRRRGQEARLRCSPMKGHSHVYWYRQLPEEGLKFMVYLQKENIIDESGMPKERFSAEFPKEGPSILRIQQVVRGDSAAYFCASSPPSRGGFHEKQFFGSGTQLSVL.

This clonotype has just a few counts. The genes are TRBV7-2 and TRBJ2-1; 7 nucleotides line up with TRBD1. This CDR3 is built from 11 residues. From germline, CDR1 is SGHTA and CDR2 FQGNSA. J gave up 14 bases and V 5 bases, and 6 bases lay outside the gene matches. In nucleotides, the CDR3 is TGTGCCAGCAGCACCGGACAGGAGGAGTTCTTC. This encodes CASSTGQEEFF.

This clonotype was counted a few times. The chain uses TRBV28 and TRBJ1-1; 8 bases fit TRBD1. V shed 5 bases and J 4 bases; nucleotides not matched to a gene: 6. The CDR3 runs to 14 residues. Germline CDR1 and CDR2: MDHEN and SYDVKM. Written as DNA, the CDR3 is TGTGCCAGCAGTCTTCATCAGGGGGCCACTGAAGCTTTCTTT. Translated, it gives CASSLHQGATEAFF.

This clonotype came up a few times. CDR3 nucleotides: TGCGCCAGCAGCCAAGATACCGGGACTACCTACAATGAGCAGTTCTTC. Its translation: CASSQDTGTTYNEQFF. The rearrangement links TRBV4-1 to TRBJ2-1, with 7 bases that match TRBD2. The CDR3 is 16 amino acids. The germline gives CDR1 MGHRA, CDR2 YSYEKL. With V trimmed by 0 bases and J by 2 bases, 4 bases remained unmatched.

CDR3 sequence reads: CSAITNYGYTF. The CDR3 DNA is TGCAGCGCCATCACAAACTATGGCTACACCTTC. The chain carries TRBV29-1 and TRBJ1-2; D unclear. The CDR3 is 11 residues long. Trimming removed 7 bases at V and 2 bases at J, with 8 bases between. CDR1 and CDR2 (germline): SQVTM, ANQGSEA.

The chain employs TRBV18 and TRBJ2-7, with D perhaps TRBD1 (5 bases). The V end lost 2 bases, the J end lost 3 bases, and 14 bases lay between the germline ends. Germline CDR1 and CDR2: KGHSH and LQKENI. The CDR3 is 15 residues long. The CDR3 bases are TGTGCCAGCTCACCAGGGTTGGACACATTCTACGAGCAGTACTTC. Amino acids: CASSPGLDTFYEQYF.

The chain is built from TRBV18 and TRBJ2-2; D tentatively reads TRBD1 or TRBD2 (5 bases each). CDR1 and CDR2 (germline): KGHSH, LQKENI. The CDR3 totals 15 residues. The germline V and J ends were trimmed by 1 base and 4 bases, with 10 bases remaining between them. Here the CDR3 reads CASSPQGTSTGELFF. CDR3 in DNA: TGTGCCAGCTCACCACAAGGGACCTCCACCGGGGAGCTGTTTTTT.

DNA for the CDR3: TGCGCCAGCAGCCGCGGACAGGGTCCCACAGATACGCAGTATTTT. It specifies CASSRGQGPTDTQYF. The chain has TRBV5-1 and TRBJ2-3; 8 bases agree with TRBD1. Germline loops: CDR1 SGHRS, CDR2 YFSETQ. The CDR3 is made up of 15 amino acids. J gave up 2 bases and V 4 bases, and 6 bases lay outside the gene matches.

J is TRBJ2-2 and V is TRBV11-3, with D possibly TRBD1 on 5 matching bases. Germline V lookup: CDR1 SGHNT, CDR2 YENEEA. V was trimmed by 5 bases and J by 0 bases, leaving 13 bases between them. The CDR3 extends over 16 amino acids. This CDR3 is CASSGRQKSNTGELFF. The CDR3 nucleotides are TGTGCCAGCAGCGGCCGACAGAAGTCGAACACCGGGGAGCTGTTTTTT. Full variable domain (outside the CDR3, taken from reference TRBV11-3 and TRBJ2-2): EAGVVQSPRYKIIEKKQPVAFWCNPISGHNTLYWYLQNLGQGPELLIRYENEEAVDDSQLPKDRFSAERLKGVDSTLKIQPAELGDSAVYLCASSGRQKSNTGELFFGEGSRLTVL.

The V gene is TRBV6-5, the J gene TRBJ1-1, with D unclear. This CDR3 is built from 15 residues. CDR1 is MNHEY, CDR2 SVGAGI, per germline. V lost 7 bases, J lost 5 bases, and 20 bases lay in between. As DNA, the CDR3 is TGTGCCAGCAACCAAAGTGGATGGGTAAGAACTGAAGCTTTCTTT. Protein sequence: CASNQSGWVRTEAFF.

This clonotype was detected a few times. The chain couples TRBV27 to TRBJ2-3, with D possibly being TRBD2 (5 bases). Germline V gives CDR1 MNHEY, CDR2 SMNVEV (reference sequence). V was cut by 5 bases and J by 1 base, with 19 bases left in between. CDR3 length: 17 amino acids. CDR3 amino acids: CASSPRRLASGTDTQYF. For the CDR3, the DNA is TGTGCCAGCAGTCCCCGGCGGCTAGCATCTGGCACAGATACGCAGTATTTT.

The gene calls are TRBV5-4 and TRBJ2-3, with a weak D call TRBD2 (6 bases). The V end lost 1 base, the J end lost 2 bases, and 11 bases lay between the germline ends. This CDR3 comprises 15 residues. Per germline, CDR1 SGHNT and CDR2 YYREEE (reference sequence). In DNA form, the CDR3 reads TGTGCCAGCAGCTTGCTGGGGGGTCCCACAGATACGCAGTATTTT. Translation: CASSLLGGPTDTQYF.

V gene TRBV28 combines with J gene TRBJ1-6, with TRBD1 as a possible D gene (5 bases). Germline CDR1 and CDR2: MDHEN and SYDVKM. V gave up 5 bases and J gave up 10 bases, with 15 bases separating them. The CDR3 has 14 residues. DNA for the CDR3: TGTGCCAGCAGTGGGCTGCAGGGTATGTCACCCCTCCACTTT. Its translation: CASSGLQGMSPLHF.

This clonotype appeared a few times. The rearrangement joins TRBV20-1 to TRBJ2-5, with 12 positions matching TRBD1. CDR1 is DFQATT and CDR2 is SNEGSKA in the germline V gene (reference sequence). CDR3 size: 14 residues. V was pared by 5 bases and J by 5 bases, with 6 bases of the junction left unmatched. CDR3 nucleotides: TGCAGTGCTGGGACAGGGGGCGTCTCGGAGACCCAGTACTTC. Translating gives CSAGTGGVSETQYF.

This clonotype was counted between two and nine times. The chain links TRBV19 to TRBJ2-7, with 10 bases aligning to TRBD2. The CDR3 spans 15 residues. Germline assignment: CDR1 LNHDA and CDR2 SQIVND (reference sequence). The V gene end was trimmed by 5 bases and the J gene end by 2 bases; junction bases not matched to a gene: 6. The CDR3 bases are TGTGCCAGTAGTGACTCCGGGACTAGCGCCTACGAGCAGTACTTC. As protein: CASSDSGTSAYEQYF. The full variable domain, rest sourced from reference TRBV19 and TRBJ2-7, is DGGITQSPKYLFRKEGQNVTLSCEQNLNHDAMYWYRQDPGQGLRLIYYSQIVNDFQKGDIAEGYSVSREKKESFPLTVTSAQKNPTAFYLCASSDSGTSAYEQYFGPGTRLTVT.

The genes are TRBV9 and TRBJ1-2; no clear D gene. In germline, CDR1 is SGDLS, CDR2 YYNGEE. Trimming stripped 4 bases from V and 4 bases from J, with 11 bases between. This CDR3 region has 13 residues. The CDR3 here is CASSSQAFYGYTF. CDR3 nucleotide sequence: TGTGCCAGCAGCTCCCAGGCTTTCTATGGCTACACCTTC.